This passage covers 30 T cell receptor beta chains from one sample sequenced in a study of cytomegalovirus exposure and HLA in healthy donors. Both 60 Vbeta primers and 13 Jbeta primers went into the PCR. Clones were read by immunoSEQ multiplex PCR, and TCRdb kept only the in-frame ones, dropping some. In the table there are 95,000 to 130,000 clones, around 81% of which are singletons. Sequenced input: PBMCs. Receptor source: a woman under 40 in good health and CMV-seronegative.

This clone was counted only a few times. The chain links TRBV5-1 to TRBJ2-7; D remains unclear. Trimming cost V 3 bases and J 4 bases, with 11 bases left between them. CDR1 is SGHRS, CDR2 YFSETQ, per germline. This CDR3 region has 13 residues. The CDR3 DNA reads TGCGCCAGCAGCTCGACCCAGGTGTACGAGCAGTACTTC. Protein: CASSSTQVYEQYF.

Only a few counts were recorded for this clone. The chain links TRBV7-8 to TRBJ2-7, with D possibly being TRBD2 (6 bases). In germline, CDR1 is SGHVS, CDR2 FQNEAQ. V was cut by 5 bases and J by 2 bases, with 10 bases left in between. The CDR3 has 13 residues. DNA of the CDR3: TGTGCCAGCAGCCCGGGACTTACCTACGAGCAGTACTTC. This codes for CASSPGLTYEQYF.

This clone was seen a single time. The chain has TRBV19 and TRBJ2-2, with 12 bases identical to TRBD1. This CDR3 is built from 17 residues. Germline loops: CDR1 LNHDA, CDR2 SQIVND (reference sequence). V gave up 4 bases and J gave up 7 bases; unmatched junction bases: 10. Here the CDR3 reads CASSRTGTGGSGGELFF. DNA for the CDR3: TGTGCCAGTAGTAGAACCGGGACAGGGGGCTCGGGCGGGGAGCTGTTTTTT.

This clone was seen just once. The chain links TRBV6-6 to TRBJ2-7, with 14 bases fitting TRBD2. CDR3 length equals 16 residues. Germline values: CDR1 MNHNY, CDR2 SVGAGI (reference sequence). V was clipped by 6 bases and J by 4 bases; unmatched bases: 8. CDR3 in DNA: TGTGCCAGCAGGGACCCGGGACTAGCGGGAGTTTACGAGCAGTACTTC. It translates to CASRDPGLAGVYEQYF.

Worth noting for this clone: Other DNA sequences of this sample code for an identical CDR3. For the CDR3, the DNA is TGTGCCAGCAGCTACGACAGAAACACTGAAGCTTTCTTT. This translates into CASSYDRNTEAFF. The chain couples TRBV7-2 to TRBJ1-1; a possible D gene is TRBD1 (5 bases). Per germline, CDR1 SGHTA and CDR2 FQGNSA. The CDR3 has 13 amino acids. V lost 4 bases and J lost 2, with 8 bases in between. The whole variable domain, filled in from reference TRBV7-2 and TRBJ1-1, reads GAGVSQSPSNKVTEKGKDVELRCDPISGHTALYWYRQSLGQGLEFLIYFQGNSAPDKSGLPSDRFSAERTGGSVSTLTIQRTQQEDSAVYLCASSYDRNTEAFFGQGTRLTVV.

This clone has more than one count but fewer than ten. The chain carries TRBV4-1 and TRBJ1-1, with 9 bases matching TRBD1. The CDR3 loop spans 15 amino acids. J lost 3 bases, V lost 5 bases, and 7 bases had no gene match. CDR1 and CDR2 (germline): MGHRA, YSYEKL. CDR3 protein: CASSNGTGRYTEAFF. The CDR3 DNA reads as TGCGCCAGCAGCAACGGGACAGGGCGGTACACTGAAGCTTTCTTT.

The chain uses TRBV5-4 and TRBJ2-1; TRBD2 might be the D (6 bases). Trimming removed 9 bases from V and 1 base from J, with 20 bases in between. CDR3 length: 16 residues. The germline CDR1 and CDR2 sequences are SGHNT and YYREEE (reference sequence). The CDR3 sequence is CAIPTRGGGSYNEQFF. The CDR3 DNA reads as TGTGCCATCCCTACACGGGGAGGAGGTTCCTACAATGAGCAGTTCTTC.

The chain recombines TRBV28 with TRBJ2-2; 9 nucleotides agree with TRBD2. With 5 bases clipped from V and 7 bases from J, the junction kept 17 bases outside the gene matches. This CDR3 comprises 18 residues. The germline CDR1 and CDR2 sequences are MDHEN and SYDVKM. The CDR3 DNA sequence: TGTGCCAGCAGTGGAGGGGGCACCGGACTAGCGATAGGCGGGGAGCTGTTTTTT. It encodes CASSGGGTGLAIGGELFF.

The chain combines TRBV6-6 with TRBJ1-4, with D maybe TRBD1 (5 bases). Germline V CDR1 and CDR2: MNHNY, SVGAGI (reference sequence). The V end was cut by 7 bases, the J end by 0 bases, with 12 bases between. The CDR3 length is 15 residues. The CDR3 region has the DNA TGTGCCAGCACATCGACAGAAGCAACTAATGAAAAACTGTTTTTT. Amino acids: CASTSTEATNEKLFF.

The chain joins TRBV6-4 to TRBJ2-1, with 11 bases matching TRBD2. Germline CDR1 MRHNA, CDR2 SNTAGT. V dropped 1 base and J dropped 6; count of bases not matched to a gene: 11. The CDR3 totals 18 residues. CDR3 nucleotide sequence: TGTGCCAGCAGTGACTTTGGTGGTGCTAGCGGGAGGATCAATGAGCAGTTCTTC. This sequence encodes CASSDFGGASGRINEQFF.

The chain carries TRBV9 and TRBJ2-1; no clear D gene. This CDR3 region has 14 residues. The germline gives CDR1 SGDLS, CDR2 YYNGEE. V was cut by 0 bases and J by 3 bases, with 7 bases left in between. The CDR3 region is CASSVVVSYNEQFF. In DNA, the CDR3 is TGTGCCAGCAGCGTAGTTGTTAGCTACAATGAGCAGTTCTTC.

In this sample, this clone turned up once. The rearrangement uses TRBV30 and TRBJ2-7; maybe TRBD2 (7 bases). With 1 base removed from V and 3 bases from J, the gap between germline ends came to 16 bases. Germline V lookup: CDR1 GTSNPN, CDR2 SVGIG (reference sequence). The CDR3 runs to 15 residues. CDR3 in amino acids: CAWSALGGAYYEQYF. The CDR3 DNA sequence: TGTGCCTGGAGTGCCTTGGGGGGGGCCTACTACGAGCAGTACTTC.

This clone came up once. V usage is TRBV7-9 and J usage is TRBJ2-7, with TRBD2 matching 10 bases. The CDR3 loop spans 15 amino acids. V lost 1 base and J lost 7; bases outside the gene matches: 7. Germline CDR1 is SEHNR and CDR2 is FQNEAQ (reference sequence). CDR3 sequence (DNA): TGTGCCAGCAGCTTAGTAGCTAGCGGGAGAAATGAGCAGTACTTC. This sequence encodes CASSLVASGRNEQYF.

V and J are TRBV6-1 and TRBJ2-5; D perhaps matches TRBD1 (6 bases). This CDR3 region has 17 residues. V was clipped by 1 base and J by 3 bases, with 18 bases between them. Germline assignment: CDR1 MNHNS and CDR2 SASEGT. The CDR3 region has the DNA TGTGCCAGCAGTGAAGATTCCTGGCTGAAGGGGGAAGAGACCCAGTACTTC. Translating gives CASSEDSWLKGEETQYF.

This clone came up many times. The gene calls are TRBV6-4 and TRBJ2-3; D possibly corresponds to TRBD2 (6 bases). The CDR3 length is 15 residues. Germline V lookup: CDR1 MRHNA, CDR2 SNTAGT. V lost 4 bases and J 1 base, leaving 12 bases between the germline ends. The CDR3 DNA reads TGTGCCAGCAGTGTTAGCGGAGGGGGCACAGATACGCAGTATTTT. It yields the protein CASSVSGGGTDTQYF.

This chain connects TRBV5-1 to TRBJ2-5; 14 bases align to TRBD2. The J call is in doubt because the DNA end fits TRBJ2-7 better. Per germline, CDR1 SGHRS and CDR2 YFSETQ. The CDR3 covers 15 residues. The CDR3 DNA reads as TGCGCCAGCAGCCTTGGGACTAGCGGGGGCTACGAGCAGTACTTC. It is translated as CASSLGTSGGYEQYF.

This clone was observed once. This CDR3 reads CATSALAGGTDTQYF. The CDR3 DNA follows: TGTGCCACCAGTGCACTAGCGGGAGGCACAGATACGCAGTATTTT. The chain is built from TRBV15 and TRBJ2-3; 11 positions agree with TRBD2. CDR3 length: 15 amino acids. CDR1 is LNHNV and CDR2 is YYDKDF in the germline V gene (reference sequence). Unmatched junction bases numbered 3, after V lost 6 bases and J lost 1 base.

The count of this clone is one. The chain is built from TRBV30 and TRBJ2-1, with TRBD2 matching 9 bases. The CDR3 spans 11 residues. From germline, CDR1 is GTSNPN and CDR2 SVGIG (reference sequence). The chain's CDR3 is CAFSGSVEQFF. The CDR3 DNA reads as TGTGCATTTAGCGGGAGTGTTGAGCAGTTCTTC.

The table lists this clone with a few counts. The CDR3 reads CASSLNRYSYEQYF. In nucleotides, the CDR3 is TGTGCCAGTAGTTTAAACAGGTACTCCTACGAGCAGTACTTC. V is TRBV19 and J is TRBJ2-7; a weak D match, TRBD1 (5 bases). Germline V CDR1 and CDR2: LNHDA, SQIVND (reference sequence). V was clipped by 5 bases and J by 0 bases, with 11 bases between them. The CDR3 contains 14 residues.

This clone was observed a few times. The chain is built from TRBV7-9 and TRBJ2-7; D unresolved. The germline gives CDR1 SEHNR, CDR2 FQNEAQ (reference sequence). Trimming shortened V by 5 bases and J by 7 bases, and 15 bases separated the two germline ends. The length of the CDR3 is 13 residues. The CDR3 loop reads CASSHPVAREQYF. The CDR3 coding sequence is TGTGCCAGCAGCCACCCGGTAGCTAGGGAGCAGTACTTC. The full variable domain, in which reference TRBV7-9 and TRBJ2-7 provide the parts outside the CDR3, is DTGVSQNPRHKITKRGQNVTFRCDPISEHNRLYWYRQTLGQGPEFLTYFQNEAQLEKSRLLSDRFSAERPKGSFSTLEIQRTEQGDSAMYLCASSHPVAREQYFGPGTRLTVT.

V usage is TRBV19 and J usage is TRBJ1-5, with no clear D. CDR3 length equals 13 residues. Germline V lookup: CDR1 LNHDA, CDR2 SQIVND (reference sequence). Trimming pared 6 bases from V and 2 bases from J, leaving 8 bases between. The CDR3: CASRDTGNQPQHF. The CDR3, as DNA: TGTGCCAGTAGAGACACGGGCAATCAGCCCCAGCATTTT. Based on the CDR3 plus reference TRBV19 and TRBJ1-5, the full variable domain is DGGITQSPKYLFRKEGQNVTLSCEQNLNHDAMYWYRQDPGQGLRLIYYSQIVNDFQKGDIAEGYSVSREKKESFPLTVTSAQKNPTAFYLCASRDTGNQPQHFGDGTRLSIL.

The chain links TRBV4-1 to TRBJ1-6; no reliable D call. Trimming took off 10 bases at V and 7 bases at J, with 11 bases between the two ends. This CDR3 region has 12 residues. Germline-derived CDR1 and CDR2 are MGHRA and YSYEKL. CDR3 protein: CATGSANSPLHF. The CDR3 bases are TGCGCCACCGGGAGTGCGAATTCACCCCTCCACTTT.

The chain links TRBV7-9 to TRBJ2-3, with TRBD1 matching 7 bases. The ends lost 6 bases at V and 4 bases at J; junction bases unmatched: 4. Looked up from germline, CDR1 is SEHNR and CDR2 is FQNEAQ (reference sequence). The CDR3 spans 13 residues. The CDR3 sequence: CASRQQGSDTQYF. As DNA, the CDR3 is TGTGCCAGCAGGCAACAGGGGTCAGATACGCAGTATTTT. Supplemented by reference TRBV7-9 and TRBJ2-3, the full variable domain reads DTGVSQNPRHKITKRGQNVTFRCDPISEHNRLYWYRQTLGQGPEFLTYFQNEAQLEKSRLLSDRFSAERPKGSFSTLEIQRTEQGDSAMYLCASRQQGSDTQYFGPGTRLTVL.

This sequence joins TRBV27 and TRBJ1-2; 12 nucleotides match TRBD1. The CDR3 length is 17 residues. Germline assignment: CDR1 MNHEY and CDR2 SMNVEV (reference sequence). The V segment lost 4 bases and the J segment 3 bases; nucleotides outside the gene matches: 9. CDR3 bases: TGTGCCAGCAGTTCCGGGACAGGGGGCGCTTTGGACTATGGCTACACCTTC. This sequence encodes CASSSGTGGALDYGYTF.

The genes are TRBV7-9 and TRBJ2-2; 9 bases are a match to TRBD1. CDR3 size: 15 residues. From germline, CDR1 is SEHNR and CDR2 FQNEAQ (reference sequence). The junction had 8 bases not matched to a gene; V was cut back by 6 bases and J by 6 bases. This CDR3 reads CASSRDRVGAGELFF. CDR3 in DNA: TGTGCCAGCAGTCGGGACAGGGTTGGCGCCGGGGAGCTGTTTTTT.

V gene TRBV4-2 combines with J gene TRBJ2-7; TRBD1 agrees at 8 bases. The CDR3 is made up of 14 amino acids. V dropped 1 base and J dropped 7; count of bases not matched to a gene: 6. Per germline, CDR1 LGHNA and CDR2 YNFKEQ. The CDR3 coding sequence is TGTGCCAGCAGCCAAGTGACAGGGGTTGGAGAGCAGTACTTC. It encodes CASSQVTGVGEQYF.

This clone occurred once. This chain links TRBV5-4 with TRBJ2-7; maybe TRBD1 (7 bases). Trimming cost V 2 bases and J 6 bases, with 18 bases left between them. There are 15 residues in the CDR3. Germline V gives CDR1 SGHNT, CDR2 YYREEE (reference sequence). Here the CDR3 reads CASSFADREAVEQYF. The CDR3 nucleotides read TGTGCCAGCAGCTTCGCCGACAGGGAGGCGGTCGAGCAGTACTTC.

The chain is built from TRBV11-3 and TRBJ2-1, with 16 bases lining up with TRBD2. In germline, CDR1 is SGHNT, CDR2 YENEEA. The CDR3 is 16 residues long. The trim removed 5 bases at V and 6 bases at J, leaving 4 bases unmatched. The CDR3 bases are TGTGCCAGCAGCCGGGGGACTAGCGGGAGGGTCAATGAGCAGTTCTTC. Amino acid sequence: CASSRGTSGRVNEQFF.

This clone was seen more than once but under ten times. Within the sample, other DNA sequences also encode this same CDR3. This chain connects TRBV5-1 to TRBJ2-5, with 11 nucleotides matching TRBD2. The CDR3 has 15 residues. From germline, CDR1 is SGHRS and CDR2 YFSETQ. V shed 0 bases, J shed 2 bases, and the junction held 0 bases outside the gene matches. The CDR3 here is CASSLGLAGQETQYF. The CDR3 region has the DNA TGCGCCAGCAGCTTGGGACTAGCGGGACAAGAGACCCAGTACTTC.

As regards this clone: At one end the junction does not follow the germline gene, possibly because of a read error. At the DNA level, this CDR3 is encoded by other sequences in the same sample as well. The chain is built from TRBV19 and TRBJ1-1; 7 bases are a match to TRBD1. This CDR3 contains 13 residues. In germline, CDR1 is LNHDA, CDR2 SQIVND (reference sequence). In DNA form, the CDR3 reads TGTGCCAGTAGTATAGGGGACAGAGGTCGCGCTTTCTTC. It specifies CASSIGDRGRAFF.